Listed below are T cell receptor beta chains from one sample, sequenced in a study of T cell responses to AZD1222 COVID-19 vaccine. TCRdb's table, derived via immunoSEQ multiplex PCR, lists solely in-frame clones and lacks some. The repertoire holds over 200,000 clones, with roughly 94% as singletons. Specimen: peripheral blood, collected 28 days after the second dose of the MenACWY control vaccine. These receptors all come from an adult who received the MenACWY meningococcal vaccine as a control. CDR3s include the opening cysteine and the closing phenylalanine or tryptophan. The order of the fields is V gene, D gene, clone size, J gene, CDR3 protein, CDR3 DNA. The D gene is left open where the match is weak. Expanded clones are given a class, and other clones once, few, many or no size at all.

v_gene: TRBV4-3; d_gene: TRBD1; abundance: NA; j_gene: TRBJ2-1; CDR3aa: CASSQRDRAYNEQFF; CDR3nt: TGCGCCAGCAGCCAAAGGGACAGGGCGTACAATGAGCAGTTCTTC
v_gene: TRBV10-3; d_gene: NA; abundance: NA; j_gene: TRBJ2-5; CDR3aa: CAIRPTGIETQYF; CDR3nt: TGTGCCATCAGGCCTACAGGGATAGAGACCCAGTACTTC
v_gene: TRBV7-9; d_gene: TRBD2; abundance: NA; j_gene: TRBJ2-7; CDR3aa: CASSPGGLAGFSDEQYF; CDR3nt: TGTGCCAGCAGCCCGGGGGGACTAGCGGGATTCTCCGACGAGCAGTACTTC
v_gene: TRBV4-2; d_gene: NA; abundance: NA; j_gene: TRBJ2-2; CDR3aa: CASSQDGGPWAGELFF; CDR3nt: TGTGCCAGCAGCCAAGATGGGGGGCCATGGGCCGGGGAGCTGTTTTTT
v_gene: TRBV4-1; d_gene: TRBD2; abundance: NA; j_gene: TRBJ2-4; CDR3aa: CASSQARGDIQYF; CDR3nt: TGCGCCAGCAGCCAAGCTCGGGGGGACATTCAGTACTTC
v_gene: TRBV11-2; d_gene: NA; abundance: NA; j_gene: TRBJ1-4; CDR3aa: CASTDSGPRGEKLFF; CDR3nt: TGTGCCAGCACCGACTCGGGCCCCAGGGGTGAAAAACTGTTTTTT
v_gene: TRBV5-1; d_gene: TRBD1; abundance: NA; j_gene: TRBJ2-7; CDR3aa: CASRTRGGTGLYEQYF; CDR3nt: TGCGCCAGCCGCACCCGGGGCGGGACAGGGCTCTACGAGCAGTACTTC
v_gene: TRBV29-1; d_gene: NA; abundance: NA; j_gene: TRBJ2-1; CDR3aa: CSVGAGSEQFF; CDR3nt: TGCAGCGTTGGGGCGGGAAGTGAGCAGTTCTTC
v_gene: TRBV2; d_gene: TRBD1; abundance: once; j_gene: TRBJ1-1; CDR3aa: CASSKTGMNTEAFF; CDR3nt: TGTGCCAGCAGCAAGACAGGGATGAACACTGAAGCTTTCTTT
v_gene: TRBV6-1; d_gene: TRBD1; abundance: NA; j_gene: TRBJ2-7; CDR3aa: CASSEETGGSYEQYF; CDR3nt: TGTGCCAGCAGTGAAGAGACAGGGGGTTCCTACGAGCAGTACTTC
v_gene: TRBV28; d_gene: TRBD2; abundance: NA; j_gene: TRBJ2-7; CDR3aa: CASRESGSSYEQYF; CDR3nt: TGTGCCAGCAGGGAAAGCGGGAGTTCCTACGAGCAGTACTTC
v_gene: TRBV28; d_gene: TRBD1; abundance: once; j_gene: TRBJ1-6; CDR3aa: CASSYRGGNSPLHF; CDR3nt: TGTGCCAGCAGTTACAGGGGGGGGAATTCACCCCTCCACTTT
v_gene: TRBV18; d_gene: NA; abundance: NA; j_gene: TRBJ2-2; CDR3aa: CASSPRTGELFF; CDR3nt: TGTGCCAGCTCACCACGCACCGGGGAGCTGTTTTTT
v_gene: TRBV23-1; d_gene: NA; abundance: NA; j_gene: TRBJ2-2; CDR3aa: CASSQSGGGGPPYTGELFF; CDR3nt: TGCGCCAGCAGTCAATCGGGAGGAGGGGGGCCACCCTACACCGGGGAGCTGTTTTTT
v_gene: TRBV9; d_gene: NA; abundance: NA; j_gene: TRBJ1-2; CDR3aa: CASSVGVGGYTF; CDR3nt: TGTGCCAGCAGCGTAGGGGTAGGTGGCTACACCTTC
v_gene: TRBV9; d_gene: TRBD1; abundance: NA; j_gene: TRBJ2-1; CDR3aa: CASSGQGISYNEQFF; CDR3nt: TGTGCCAGCAGCGGACAGGGGATCTCCTACAATGAGCAGTTCTTC
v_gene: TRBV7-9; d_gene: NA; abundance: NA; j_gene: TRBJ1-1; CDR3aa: CASNPPGLGAEAFF; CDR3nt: TGTGCCAGCAATCCTCCGGGGTTAGGGGCTGAAGCTTTCTTT
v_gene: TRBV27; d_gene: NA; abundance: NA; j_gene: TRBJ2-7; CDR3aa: CASSSSGPLVGYEQYF; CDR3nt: TGTGCCAGCAGTTCCTCCGGGCCCCTGGTGGGCTACGAGCAGTACTTC
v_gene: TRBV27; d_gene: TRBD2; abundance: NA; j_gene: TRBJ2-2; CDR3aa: CASSLKGRGTGELFF; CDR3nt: TGTGCCAGCAGTTTAAAGGGGAGGGGAACCGGGGAGCTGTTTTTT
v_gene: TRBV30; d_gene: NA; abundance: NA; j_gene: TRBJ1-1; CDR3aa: CAWSVQLANTEAFF; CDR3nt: TGTGCCTGGAGTGTACAATTGGCGAACACTGAAGCTTTCTTT
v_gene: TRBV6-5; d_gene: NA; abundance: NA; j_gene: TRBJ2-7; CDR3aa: CASSPLGLGEQYF; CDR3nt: TGTGCCAGCAGTCCTCTAGGATTGGGTGAGCAGTACTTC
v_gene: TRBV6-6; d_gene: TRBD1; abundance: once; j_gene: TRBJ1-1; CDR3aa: CASRQGATEAFF; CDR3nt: TGTGCCAGCAGGCAGGGGGCTACTGAAGCTTTCTTT
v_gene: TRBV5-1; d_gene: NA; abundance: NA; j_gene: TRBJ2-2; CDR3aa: CASSSRDGKTGELFF; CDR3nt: TGCGCCAGCAGCTCCCGGGACGGCAAAACCGGGGAGCTGTTTTTT
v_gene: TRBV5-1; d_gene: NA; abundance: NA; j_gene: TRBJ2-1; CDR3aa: CASSLTGEQFF; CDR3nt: TGCGCCAGCAGCTTGACGGGAGAGCAGTTCTTC